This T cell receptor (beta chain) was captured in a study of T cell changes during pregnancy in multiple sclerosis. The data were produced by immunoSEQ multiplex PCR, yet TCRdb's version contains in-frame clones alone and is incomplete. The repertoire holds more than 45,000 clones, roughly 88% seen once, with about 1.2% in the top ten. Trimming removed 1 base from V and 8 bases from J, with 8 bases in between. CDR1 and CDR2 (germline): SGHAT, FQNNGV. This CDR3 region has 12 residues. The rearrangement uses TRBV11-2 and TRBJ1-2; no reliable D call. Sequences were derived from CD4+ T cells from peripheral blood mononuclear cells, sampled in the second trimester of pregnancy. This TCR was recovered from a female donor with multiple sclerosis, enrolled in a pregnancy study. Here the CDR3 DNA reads TGTGCCAGCAGCTTAGCAAACTTGGGCTACACCTTC. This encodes CASSLANLGYTF.